This T cell receptor beta chain was found in a study of graft-versus-host responses after intestinal transplantation. Study context: Multivisceral, liver-intestinal, or isolated intestinal transplants were performed in recipients.

Between the trimmed V and J ends, which lost 0 bases and 4 bases, there was a span of 7 bases. The germline gives CDR1 SGHAT, CDR2 FQNNGV. This CDR3 is built from 13 residues. Findings and caveats of the study: High graft-versus-host to host-versus-graft T cell clonal ratios marked allografts of patients with graft-donor macrochimerism. Detection of GvH clones occurred in recipient marrow, and some had their first appearance in ileum or blood.

Clones were read by immunoSEQ multiplex PCR, and TCRdb kept only the in-frame ones, dropping some. Here the sample spans 90,000 to 100,000 clones, roughly 82% being singletons. Remarks on this clone: What it binds is not known.

Specimen: PBMCs, collected 255 days after intestinal transplant. V gene TRBV11-2 combines with J gene TRBJ2-7; D may be TRBD2 (5 bases). This clonotype originated in a human patient who received an intestinal transplant, so some T cells may come from the graft donor. CDR3 coding DNA: TGTGCCAGCAGCTTAGACGGGGATTACGAGCAGTACGTC. Translated, it gives CASSLDGDYEQYV.